This note documents a single T cell receptor beta chain sequence. Its matching antigen is unknown. The germline V gene has CDR1 MGHRA and CDR2 YSYEKL. The J segment lost 3 bases and the V segment lost 5 bases, leaving 14 bases of the junction unmatched. The CDR3 sequence is 17 residues long. This record comes from a study of cytomegalovirus exposure and HLA in healthy donors. Overall study findings and caveats: Most CMV-associated TCR beta chains were later found to appear HLA-restricted. Prior analysis indicated that the majority of TCR beta V segments exhibited productivity approximately 90% or approximately 30% of the time. CMV serostatus was the only immune exposure information that was available.

A multiplex PCR was run with 60 Vbeta primers and 13 Jbeta primers. Profiled with immunoSEQ multiplex PCR; TCRdb holds only in-frame clones, not every one. The data contain approximately 150,000 clones, around 68% of them singletons. Each donor's status was that of a healthy bone marrow donor. The receptor comes from a man between 25 and 39 years old in good health and CMV-seropositive. This chain uses TRBV4-1 with TRBJ1-1; 8 nucleotides line up with TRBD1. Sequences were obtained from PBMCs. In nucleotides, the CDR3 is TGCGCCAGCAGCGAAAAATGGACAGGGCGAGACCACACTGAAGCTTTCTTT. As protein: CASSEKWTGRDHTEAFF.